This T cell receptor beta chain was observed in a study of blood T cell repertoires in COVID-19. Study details: COVID-19 samples from acute and convalescent phases originated in the United States, Italy and Spain.

The method was immunoSEQ multiplex PCR; TCRdb's version includes in-frame clones alone and lacks a portion of them. There are around 280,000 clones in the sample; around 88% occur only once, and about 6% lies in the top ten. The CDR3 covers 14 residues. The V and J ends lost 4 bases and 5 bases respectively, with 11 bases between them. CDR1 is SGHVS, CDR2 FQNEAQ, per germline. The sequenced sample was PBMCs or T cells enriched from blood (not recorded which). The chain recombines TRBV7-8 with TRBJ1-4; TRBD1 is a possible D gene (6 bases). This receptor was taken from a woman aged 35 to 49 who had recovered from COVID-19. The CDR3 loop is CASSYWGGNEKLFF. The CDR3 DNA follows: TGTGCCAGCAGCTACTGGGGGGGCAATGAAAAACTGTTTTTT.